Each of the 6 T cell receptor beta chains below was sequenced from the same sample in a study of control samples from healthy donors and cancer patients (dated by TCRdb to 2018 to 2021). The library was obtained by the immunoSEQ multiplex PCR assay. This is the immuneACCESS table as TCRdb keeps it, with only in-frame sequences that have V and J called. A part of the clones is gone; compared with another copy, unresolved V genes explain less than half, and the rest is unexplained. This sample holds more than 75,000 clones; around three quarters were observed only once. The top ten constitute roughly a tenth of the sample. Sequenced material: blood. The receptors derive from a woman aged 25-40 years in good health.

J is TRBJ1-5 and V is TRBV9; D may be TRBD1 (5 bases). The CDR3 is 15 residues long. V lost 2 bases and J lost 3, with 12 bases in between. Germline loops: CDR1 SGDLS, CDR2 YYNGEE. The CDR3 DNA reads as TGTGCCAGCAGCGTTGCTGAGGGGATCAATCAGCCCCAGCATTTT. Protein product: CASSVAEGINQPQHF.

The chain recombines TRBV6-5 with TRBJ2-1; D may be TRBD1 (7 bases). The CDR3 consists of 15 residues. Trimming shortened V by 5 bases and J by 2 bases, and 13 bases separated the two germline ends. CDR1 MNHEY and CDR2 SVGAGI come from the germline V gene. CDR3 residues: CASSNRGGAYNEQFF. The CDR3 nucleotides are TGTGCCAGCAGTAACAGGGGAGGTGCCTACAATGAGCAGTTCTTC.

V usage is TRBV30 and J usage is TRBJ2-2; the match to TRBD1 covers 11 bases. The V segment lost 5 bases and the J segment 7 bases; nucleotides outside the gene matches: 3. Germline lookup yields CDR1 GTSNPN and CDR2 SVGIG (reference sequence). The CDR3 is made up of 13 amino acids. The chain's CDR3 is CAWGQGAIGELFF. The DNA for the CDR3 is TGTGCCTGGGGACAGGGGGCAATCGGGGAGCTGTTTTTT.

The chain employs TRBV5-1 and TRBJ2-1; 9 positions match TRBD1. The CDR3 runs 15 residues. J was trimmed by 4 bases and V by 4 bases; bases with no gene match: 6. From germline, CDR1 is SGHRS and CDR2 YFSETQ. The CDR3 is CASSIGTGRYNEQFF. The CDR3 coding sequence is TGCGCCAGCAGCATAGGGACAGGGAGATACAATGAGCAGTTCTTC.

This clone was found a few times. This chain joins TRBV19 and TRBJ1-4; D not certain. This CDR3 is built from 11 residues. CDR1 LNHDA and CDR2 SQIVND come from the germline V gene (reference sequence). With 3 bases removed from V and 10 bases from J, the gap between germline ends came to 6 bases. The CDR3 loop is CASSIGGKLFF. The CDR3 region has the DNA TGTGCCAGTAGTATCGGAGGAAAACTGTTTTTT.

The chain carries TRBV30 and TRBJ2-7; 12 bases line up with TRBD1. Looked up from germline, CDR1 is GTSNPN and CDR2 is SVGIG (reference sequence). V gave up 8 bases and J gave up 2 bases; unmatched junction bases: 10. The CDR3 has 15 residues. The CDR3 sequence is CAGMGQGARTYEQYF. The CDR3 coding sequence is TGTGCCGGGATGGGACAGGGGGCACGGACCTACGAGCAGTACTTC.